This TCR beta chain stems from a study of cytomegalovirus exposure and HLA in healthy donors (dated by TCRdb to about 2017). Looking at the study overall: An earlier analysis of roughly 610 of the donors reported approximately 280 Gb of sequence data and around 100 million unique TCR beta sequences obtained from some 200 million T cells. Several DR-DQ haplotypes were handled as single units for association and clustering because linkage in the cohort was strong. Using immunosequencing, the study profiled T cell repertoires from about 650 subjects and related those repertoires to cytomegalovirus serostatus. In the later analysis, no new phenotypic data were used to find candidate immune exposures; instead, reliance was placed on TCR beta sequences and their occurrence across donors. The aim of the study was to test whether cataloging public T cell receptors could identify signatures of past pathogen exposure. A separate validation cohort of over 95 different subjects was used in addition to the roughly 620-subject first cohort. High-throughput TCR immunosequencing, statistical association of individual TCRs with disease status, and machine learning were combined to predict cytomegalovirus infection status. Among the roughly 400 genotyped donors, about 85% belonged to the genetic ancestry cluster associated with self-reported Caucasian donors. Typing coverage varied by locus: about 629-630 donors for A, B, C, DRB1 and DQB1; more than 500 for DQA1; more than 600 for DPA1; approximately 450 for DPB1. All discovery cohort repertoires had been generated on a single sequencing platform. In an earlier analysis of a few hundred of the donors, high-throughput TCR beta sequencing was used to judge whether each TCR beta V gene segment behaved as functional or pseudogenic. A later genetic analysis took genome-wide SNP genotypes for about 55% of the 666 donors and used that subset as a discovery cohort. To study patterns of TCR occurrence, a later analysis re-analyzed previously published TCR beta repertoires from 550 to 800 donors and added high-resolution HLA genotyping. An early release covering around 630 HLA-typed donors comprised approximately 300 gigabases of sequencing data and 85 million to 100 million unique TCR sequences. Among almost 400 genotyped donors of the cohort, an average of about 240,000 unique TCR beta nucleotide sequences were sequenced per donor, about a sixth of them non-productive. Donor age, sex, ethnicity and CMV serostatus were compiled together with the repertoire data. HLA typing covered class I and class II loci at four-digit resolution. The paper's findings and limits, for the study overall: A few of the identified cytomegalovirus-associated TCR beta chains were confirmed in vitro to be specific for cytomegalovirus antigens. The earlier analysis of nearly 600 of the donors excluded about 16 rarely observed V segments, including chromosome 9 orphons, because counts were too low. The authors suggested that the approach could potentially be generalized to other disease states and immunological phenotypes. Immune exposure information for the cohort was limited to CMV serostatus. In an earlier analysis of approximately 600 of the donors, most TCR beta V segments were observed in productive rearrangements about 90% or about 30% of the time, broadly matching IMGT annotations. A later analysis associated approximately 17,000 TCR beta sequences with specific HLA alleles at a false discovery rate of 0.05. Because some donors lacked HLA typing at each locus, the association tests relied only on the typed subset. While some public TCRs were present in many individuals, most TCR sequences turned up only very rarely across donors. Sequencing depth was assumed to be roughly uniform across donors in the presence/absence analyses, though that assumption may not hold. The study gave a list of more than 150 TCR beta chains associated with cytomegalovirus. In both the original and validation cohorts, the classifier was reported to diagnose cytomegalovirus status with high specificity and sensitivity. Correlated functional status among segregating V segments might be attributable to linkage disequilibrium, but an unknown experimental factor could not be ruled out. According to a later genetic analysis, donors in an Asian-associated ancestry cluster had fewer N-insertions in productive TCRs than the roughly 660-donor mean. Only TCR beta chains were sequenced in this cohort, and the absence of alpha or paired-chain data limited detectable features. A cluster of highly shared sequence variants was judged likely to be a technical artifact of the sequencing pipeline. A later analysis found that most CMV-associated TCR beta chains appeared HLA-restricted, with HLA associations seemingly driven largely by CMV exposure. V-gene and J-gene trimming of TCR beta chains was associated with a missense DCLRE1C variant in a later genetic analysis, and the association was replicated in an independent cohort. A later analysis found that HLA-associated TCR beta chains were more clonally expanded and had lower generation probabilities than equally common non-associated chains. Assigning TCR associations to individual alleles was difficult when HLA alleles, especially DR and DQ, strongly co-occurred. According to a later analysis, parvovirus B19, influenza, CMV and Epstein-Barr virus appeared linked to several top co-occurrence clusters. The 87-base-pair reads could not distinguish some IMGT-functional V segments, including TRBV6-2 and TRBV6-3, so those segments were excluded. A further reported finding was that TCR beta sequences accurately predicted the HLA-A and HLA-B alleles for most subjects in the first cohort. According to a later analysis, TCR association rates differed among HLA loci, with DRB1 alleles showing the most associated TCRs and HLA-C alleles showing the fewest.

About this clone: The clone's antigen remains unknown. At one boundary the junction diverges from the germline segment, which might be a read error.

The cohort comprised more than 550 healthy bone marrow donors. All cohort members were sampled while nominally healthy, although unrecorded immune exposures were likely present. The donor tested CMV seronegative, placing the donor among the 352 seronegative members of the cohort. A peripheral blood sample was provided by each donor, and peripheral blood mononuclear cells were used for TCR beta sequencing. Genomic DNA extraction from the blood cell samples was performed with the Qiagen DNeasy Blood Extraction Kit. The protocol used for the library was the immunoSEQ multiplex PCR assay. For the multiplex PCR, a mixture combining 60 forward primers for TCR Vbeta segments and 13 reverse primers for TCR Jbeta segments was used. Amplification of the CDR3 region of rearranged TCR beta genes was performed with a multiplex PCR assay on genomic DNA. The Illumina HiSeq System was used to sequence the amplified TCR beta libraries as 87-base-pair reads. Processing in the source paper ran as follows. In a later analysis, some 80 million unique TCR beta chains were counted across the roughly 670 repertoires, and approximately 11 million of these chains were shared by at least two donors. Raw reads were error-corrected and collapsed into unique sequences with a nearest-neighbor algorithm that merged closely related sequences to remove PCR and sequencing errors. V, D and J gene segments were assigned by aligning CDR3 sequences to IMGT reference sequences. For a sequence to be retained, at least a six-nucleotide match to both a V gene segment and a J gene segment was required. A rearrangement counted as productive if the CDR3 had no stop codons and remained in frame with V and J, and every other rearrangement counted as non-productive. Following IMGT convention, CDR3 was defined as the stretch from the second conserved V-encoded cysteine to the conserved J-encoded phenylalanine. The earlier analysis of about 590 of the donors excluded sequences that lacked an unambiguous match to a single V gene segment. In an earlier analysis of more than 500 of the donors, a V segment was called functional when productive rearrangements were above 56.7%, and segregating when the standard deviation between donors exceeded 5%. A statistical classification framework was built for diagnosing cytomegalovirus status from the catalog of TCR beta chain sequences. A later analysis assigned V and J genes by comparing TCR nucleotide sequences with IMGT/GENE-DB human TR gene sequences. The TCRdist pipeline was used in a later analysis to assign CDR3 sequences and most-parsimonious VDJ recombination scenarios. In a later analysis, each TCR beta chain was defined by its CDR3 amino acid sequence together with its V-gene family, and reads lacking a unique V-gene family were excluded. To address suspected cross-contamination and a sequencing artifact, a later analysis removed approximately 600 highly shared, low-generation-probability nucleotide sequences. For each public chain, a later analysis derived a clonal expansion index from normalized ranks of inferred template counts within each repertoire. A later analysis computed generation probabilities with a VDJ recombination model fitted to out-of-frame rearrangements, and checked the results against IGoR. In a later analysis, TCR-TCR, TCR-HLA and TCR-CMV co-occurrence was scored with hypergeometric tests, and a repertoire-size bias correction was applied to TCR pairs. A later analysis estimated false discovery rates by permuting HLA or CMV assignments 20 times. In a later analysis, co-occurring TCRs were grouped with DBSCAN, and TCRdist sequence similarity was added when clustering was performed within HLA-allele-positive subsets. Repertoires with fewer than 30,000 or more than 120,000 public chains, plus five repertoires with anomalous nucleotide sharing, were excluded from co-occurrence clustering. Held by TCRdb, this immuneACCESS table contains in-frame sequences only and omits some clones. Under half of the omission traces to an unresolved V gene where checked; the cause of the rest is unknown. V and J calls and clone size are copied from that table; D and trimming were computed from the DNA. The sample includes approximately 150,000 clones, with around 80% observed a single time. The ten biggest clones cover 13% to 15% of the sample.

CDR1 LGHNA and CDR2 YSLEER are derived from the germline V gene. The CDR3, cysteine through phenylalanine, is 16 amino acids long. Here the CDR3 DNA is all that survives: 48 bases in frame from base 1. This TCR was sampled from a middle-aged woman in good health and CMV-seronegative. Source material: PBMCs. The chain couples TRBV4-3 to TRBJ2-6; the D region possibly corresponds to TRBD1 (5 bases align). The CDR3 region has the sequence CASSQVGNSGANGLTF. The nucleotides are TGCGCCAGCAGCCAAGTAGGGAATTCTGGGGCCAACGGCCTGACTTTC.